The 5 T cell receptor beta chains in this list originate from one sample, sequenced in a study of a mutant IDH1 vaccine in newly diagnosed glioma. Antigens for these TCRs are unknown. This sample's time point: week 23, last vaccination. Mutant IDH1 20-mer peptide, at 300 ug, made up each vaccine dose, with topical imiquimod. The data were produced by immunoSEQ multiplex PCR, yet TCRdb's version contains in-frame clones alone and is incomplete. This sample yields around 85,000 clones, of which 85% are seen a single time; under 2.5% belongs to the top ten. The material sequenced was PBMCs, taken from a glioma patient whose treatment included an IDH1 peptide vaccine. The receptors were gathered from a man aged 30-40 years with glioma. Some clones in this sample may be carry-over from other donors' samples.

The CDR3 DNA reads as TGTGCCATCTCGGACAGGATTAGCAATCAGCCCCAGCATTTT. Translated: CAISDRISNQPQHF. This chain links TRBV11-2 with TRBJ1-5; 7 bases map to TRBD1. V shed 10 bases, J shed 0 bases, and the junction held 6 bases outside the gene matches. The germline V gene encodes CDR1 SGHAT and CDR2 FQNNGV. The CDR3 is 14 amino acids.

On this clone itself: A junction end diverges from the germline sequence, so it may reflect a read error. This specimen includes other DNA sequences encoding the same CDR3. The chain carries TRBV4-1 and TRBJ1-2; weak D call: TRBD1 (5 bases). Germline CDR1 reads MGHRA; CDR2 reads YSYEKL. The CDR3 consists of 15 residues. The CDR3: CASSQDFGGSYGYTF. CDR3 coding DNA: TGTGCCAGCAGCCAAGATTTTGGGGGAAGCTATGGCTACACCTTC.

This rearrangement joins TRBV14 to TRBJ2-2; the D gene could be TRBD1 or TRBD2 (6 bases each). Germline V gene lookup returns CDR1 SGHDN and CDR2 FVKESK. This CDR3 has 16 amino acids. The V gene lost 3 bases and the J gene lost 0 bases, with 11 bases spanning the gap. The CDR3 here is CASSQVGGANTGELFF. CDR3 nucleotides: TGTGCCAGCAGCCAGGTCGGGGGCGCGAACACCGGGGAGCTGTTTTTT.

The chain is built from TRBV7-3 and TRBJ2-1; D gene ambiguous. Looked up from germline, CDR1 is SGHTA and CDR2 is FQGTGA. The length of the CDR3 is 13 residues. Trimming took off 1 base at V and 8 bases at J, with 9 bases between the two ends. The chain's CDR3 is CASSLNPEDEQFF. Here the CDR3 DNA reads TGTGCCAGCAGCTTAAACCCAGAGGATGAGCAGTTCTTC.

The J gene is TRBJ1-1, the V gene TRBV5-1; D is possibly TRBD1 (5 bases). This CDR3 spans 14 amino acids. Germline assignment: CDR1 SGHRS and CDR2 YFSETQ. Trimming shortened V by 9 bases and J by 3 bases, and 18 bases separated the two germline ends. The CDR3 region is CATRPGPRDTEAFF. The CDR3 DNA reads TGCGCCACCCGACCGGGGCCTCGGGACACTGAAGCTTTCTTT. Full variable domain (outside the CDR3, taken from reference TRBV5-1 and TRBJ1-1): KAGVTQTPRYLIKTRGQQVTLSCSPISGHRSVSWYQQTPGQGLQFLFEYFSETQRNKGNFPGRFSGRQFSNSRSEMNVSTLELGDSALYLCATRPGPRDTEAFFGQGTRLTVV.